The 16 T cell receptor beta chains in this list originate from one sample, sequenced in a study of T cells in Graves' hyperthyroidism and ophthalmopathy. Regions amplified from RNA transcripts were the TCR beta CDR3 regions. Primed by the HTBI set, a first-round RT-PCR was run on the TCR CDR3. TCRdb called the multiplex PCR reads again in MiXCR, with one record for every CDR3 protein. This repertoire shows about 380,000 distinct CDR3 sequences, roughly 18% found once; its top ten account for 40% to 45%. The sample comprised blood. These receptors all stem from a man aged 18-30 years with Graves' ophthalmopathy.

A word on this clonotype: A much larger clonotype is one base distant, so this may be a read error. CDR3 loop: CASSLGSAHTEAFF. The CDR3 DNA is TGTGCCAGCAGTTTAGGGTCGGCTCACACTGAAGCTTTCTTT. V is TRBV27 and J is TRBJ1-1; D unresolved. Germline assignment: CDR1 MNHEY and CDR2 SMNVEV (reference sequence). V lost 2 bases, J lost 3 bases, and 10 bases lay in between. The CDR3 covers 14 residues.

This clonotype was detected a few times. With a much larger clone just one base away, this may be a read error. This chain connects TRBV12-3 or TRBV12-4 to TRBJ2-1; 8 nucleotides agree with TRBD2. CDR3 length equals 15 residues. CDR3 in DNA: TGTGCCAGCAGCTATACGGGGGGGCAGTACAATGAGCAGTCCTTC. This gives the protein CASSYTGGQYNEQSF.

This clonotype was counted at least ten times. The V gene is TRBV28, the J gene TRBJ1-2, with 10 bases fitting TRBD1. Germline trimming cut 6 bases from V and 8 bases from J; bases unmatched to any gene: 15. This CDR3 contains 16 residues. Germline loops: CDR1 MDHEN, CDR2 SYDVKM. Here the CDR3 DNA reads TGTGCCAGCAGACCGACAGGGGGCGGACCAGGCAGCGGCTACACCTTC. Translated: CASRPTGGGPGSGYTF.

The chain joins TRBV5-1 to TRBJ2-5, with D tentatively TRBD1 or TRBD2 (5 bases each). This CDR3 is 14 amino acids long. Trimming shortened V by 2 bases and J by 5 bases, and 13 bases separated the two germline ends. Germline CDR1 SGHRS, CDR2 YFSETQ. CDR3 residues: CASSFGGPSETQYF. The DNA of the CDR3 is TGCGCCAGCAGCTTTGGGGGTCCTAGCGAGACCCAGTACTTC.

This clonotype showed up many times. The chain couples TRBV3-1 to TRBJ1-1; 7 positions agree with TRBD1. Germline CDR1 is LGHDT and CDR2 is YNNKEL (reference sequence). The CDR3 runs 16 residues. Trimming at V came to 2 bases and at J to 2 bases, leaving 8 bases not matched to a gene. CDR3 bases: TGTGCCAGCAGCCAATTCGTCGGACAGGCAAACACTGAAGCTTTCTTT. This encodes CASSQFVGQANTEAFF.

This chain links TRBV28 with TRBJ2-1; 12 bases match TRBD1. V dropped 5 bases and J dropped 6; count of bases not matched to a gene: 8. CDR1 and CDR2 from the germline V gene are MDHEN and SYDVKM. The CDR3 length is 16 residues. The CDR3 nucleotides read TGTGCCAGCAGTCGCCCCGGGACAGGGGGCCTCAATGAGCAGTTCTTC. It translates to CASSRPGTGGLNEQFF.

J is TRBJ1-5 and V is TRBV6-1; D may be TRBD1 (5 bases). The V end lost 6 bases, the J end lost 9 bases, and 12 bases lay between the germline ends. The CDR3 loop spans 12 amino acids. The germline CDR1 and CDR2 sequences are MNHNS and SASEGT. CDR3 residues: CASSPDGTPQHF. CDR3 DNA sequence: TGTGCCAGCAGCCCGGACGGGACGCCCCAGCATTTT.

The sample holds many counts of this clonotype. This chain links TRBV20-1 with TRBJ2-5, with 7 nucleotides matching TRBD1. V lost 3 bases and J lost 4; bases outside the gene matches: 2. Germline-derived CDR1 and CDR2 are DFQATT and SNEGSKA (reference sequence). The CDR3 consists of 12 residues. The CDR3 nucleotides are TGCAGTGCTAGTGAGGGGGCAGAGACCCAGTACTTC. This encodes CSASEGAETQYF.

This clonotype was counted at least ten times. The V and J genes are TRBV6-5 and TRBJ2-1; 10 bases fit TRBD2. This CDR3 contains 16 residues. The germline V gene has CDR1 MNHEY and CDR2 SVGAGI. The J segment lost 8 bases and the V segment lost 2 bases, leaving 9 bases of the junction unmatched. The CDR3 reads CASSYQRPSGGHEQFF. DNA for the CDR3: TGTGCCAGCAGTTACCAACGGCCTAGCGGGGGACATGAGCAGTTCTTC.

This rearrangement joins TRBV20-1 to TRBJ1-3, with 7 positions matching TRBD1. V was pared by 3 bases and J by 0 bases, with 8 bases of the junction left unmatched. Germline CDR1 DFQATT, CDR2 SNEGSKA (reference sequence). The CDR3 runs 16 residues. The CDR3 region is CSASRQGDYSGNTIYF. In DNA form, the CDR3 reads TGCAGTGCTAGTCGACAGGGTGACTACTCTGGAAACACCATATATTTT.

This clonotype appeared a few times. The J gene is TRBJ2-7, the V gene TRBV28, with TRBD1 identical over 7 bases. The CDR3 is 14 residues long. V trimming: 6 bases; J trimming: 3 bases; junction bases outside the gene matches: 8. Germline loops: CDR1 MDHEN, CDR2 SYDVKM. CDR3 bases: TGTGCCAGCAGCTTACCGCAGGGGGACTACGAGCAGTACTTC. Its protein is CASSLPQGDYEQYF.

V gene TRBV5-1 combines with J gene TRBJ2-7; D could derive from TRBD1 or TRBD2 (5 bases each). The CDR3 sequence is 18 residues long. The germline gives CDR1 SGHRS, CDR2 YFSETQ. The V end lost 3 bases, the J end lost 7 bases, and 29 bases lay between the germline ends. The CDR3 protein is CASSSRIVQGTGVGEQYF. CDR3 coding DNA: TGCGCCAGCAGCTCGCGCATCGTCCAAGGGACCGGGGTGGGGGAGCAGTACTTC.

This clonotype was recorded many times. The rearrangement uses TRBV5-1 and TRBJ1-2; no reliable D call. V was clipped by 3 bases and J by 7 bases, with 16 bases between them. This CDR3 spans 14 amino acids. Germline assignment: CDR1 SGHRS and CDR2 YFSETQ. The CDR3 DNA sequence: TGCGCCAGCAGCTCCGGGCCTGGAGGCGCTGGCTACACCTTC. Amino acids: CASSSGPGGAGYTF.

This clonotype was recorded many times. The chain has TRBV10-3 and TRBJ2-3; 9 bases line up with TRBD2. Trimming took 5 bases from V and 1 from J; bases not matched to a gene: 1. CDR1 ENHRY and CDR2 SYGVKD come from the germline V gene. The CDR3 sequence is 14 residues long. This CDR3 is CAISPSGGTDTQYF. CDR3 nucleotide sequence: TGTGCCATCAGTCCTAGCGGGGGCACAGATACGCAGTATTTT.

This clonotype was counted a few times. V and J are TRBV19 and TRBJ2-7, with D maybe TRBD2 (6 bases). Germline CDR1 reads LNHDA; CDR2 reads SQIVND (reference sequence). The CDR3 loop spans 12 amino acids. V lost 10 bases and J lost 2, with 12 bases in between. The CDR3 region is CATYGGAYEQYF. The CDR3 nucleotides read TGTGCCACCTATGGAGGGGCCTACGAGCAGTACTTC.

The gene calls are TRBV5-1 and TRBJ1-2; maybe TRBD1 (6 bases). This CDR3 contains 14 residues. Germline CDR1 is SGHRS and CDR2 is YFSETQ. The ends were cut back, 4 bases at V and 0 bases at J, with 10 bases in the middle. CDR3 amino acids: CASSARGANYGYTF. In DNA, the CDR3 is TGCGCCAGCAGCGCCAGGGGAGCTAACTATGGCTACACCTTC.